The 24 T cell receptor beta chains presented below share a single source sample, sequenced in a study of tumor-infiltrating lymphocytes in primary liver carcinoma. From approximately 20-30 mg of unsorted bulk tissue, DNA and RNA were co-extracted together. Using a constant-region primer together with ProtoScript II reverse transcriptase, TCR beta cDNA was made from around 500 ng of total RNA. Each TCR beta library was derived from three nested multiplex PCR rounds that employed slightly modified ARM-PCR. Each of the first two PCR rounds ran approximately 11 cycles with TRBV1-TRBV30 forward and C-beta reverse primers. MiXCR, applied by TCRdb to the multiplex PCR reads, yields one record per CDR3 protein. The table lists tens of thousands of distinct CDR3 sequences, about 80% of them singletons. Sequencing was done on a sample of liver tumor tissue from sampling region 3. Subset denoted: tumor region T3, left-lateral pole. The receptors come from a man aged 35-49 years with primary liver carcinoma and hepatitis B virus infection.

This clonotype was observed at least ten times. A read error may explain this, as a much larger clone is one base away. V is TRBV6-5 and J is TRBJ2-7; either TRBD1 or TRBD2 may supply D (5 bases each). This CDR3 is 14 amino acids long. Germline CDR1 is MNHEY and CDR2 is SVGAGI. CDR3 sequence (DNA): TGTACCAGCTCGCCCAACCCCCTGGGGACCGAGCAGTACTTC. This encodes CTSSPNPLGTEQYF.

As concerns this clonotype: This may arise from a read error, as a much more abundant clone is one base away. The CDR3 protein is CASSFGGLYNSLLHF. The CDR3 DNA is TGTGCCAGCAGTTTTGGGGGGTTGTATAATTCACTCCTCCACTTT. The chain recombines TRBV28 with TRBJ1-6; D is possibly TRBD1 (5 bases). The CDR3 loop spans 15 amino acids. Germline V gene lookup returns CDR1 MDHEN and CDR2 SYDVKM.

About this clonotype itself: One end of the junction is discordant with germline, which a read error may explain. The chain joins TRBV4-2 to TRBJ2-1, with D possibly matching TRBD2 (6 bases). Germline lookup yields CDR1 LGHNA and CDR2 YNFKEQ. The CDR3 covers 19 residues. The CDR3 protein is CASTQSTGREPNPNREQFF. CDR3 in DNA: TGTGCCAGCACCCAATCAACGGGGCGGGAACCCAACCCAAATCGTGAGCAGTTCTTC.

To note about this clonotype: The conserved phenylalanine or tryptophan normally closing the CDR3 is absent here, so this likely arose from a read error. The chain joins TRBV11-2 to TRBJ2-7, with TRBD2 identical over 8 bases. The V segment lost 7 bases and the J segment 3 bases; nucleotides outside the gene matches: 11. The CDR3 length is 15 residues. Germline V CDR1 and CDR2: SGHAT, FQNNGV. This chain's CDR3 is CASTQYSGGGYEQYL. For the CDR3, the DNA is TGTGCCAGCACCCAGTATTCGGGAGGGGGCTACGAGCAGTACCTC.

The chain employs TRBV10-3 and TRBJ2-2, with no clear D. The ends were cut back, 11 bases at V and 5 bases at J, with 15 bases in the middle. Looked up from germline, CDR1 is ENHRY and CDR2 is SYGVKD. This CDR3 has 13 amino acids. The CDR3, as DNA: TGTGCCGCCAGAAGGCCCTCTACCGGGGAGCTGTTTTTT. This codes for CAARRPSTGELFF.

For this clonotype: A junction boundary mismatches the germline segment, possibly from a read error. V usage is TRBV14 and J usage is TRBJ2-1; 7 bases match TRBD1. This CDR3 spans 15 amino acids. The V gene's germline CDR1 is SGHDN and CDR2 FVKESK. In DNA, the CDR3 is TGTACCAGCAGCCACCCAGGGGGAGTTTACAATGGGCAGTTCTTC. Translation gives CTSSHPGGVYNGQFF.

Concerning this clonotype: The missing conserved phenylalanine or tryptophan at the end of this CDR3 makes a read error likely. The V and J genes are TRBV11-1 and TRBJ2-1, with 8 bases matching TRBD2. V gave up 4 bases and J gave up 5 bases; unmatched junction bases: 10. Germline lookup yields CDR1 SGHAT and CDR2 FQDESV (reference sequence). The CDR3 has 16 amino acids. Here the CDR3 reads CASSSLLAVADNEQFS. DNA of the CDR3: TGTGCCAGCAGCTCCCTACTAGCGGTGGCAGACAATGAGCAGTTCTCC.

This clonotype was recorded once. Compared with germline, one end of the junction differs, possibly owing to a read error. The CDR3 coding sequence is TGTGCCAGCAGCCCTCAGATGGAACTAGAAATCACATATACGCAGTATTTT. Residues: CASSPQMELEITYTQYF. The V and J genes are TRBV4-2 and TRBJ2-3, with D perhaps TRBD2 (5 bases). Germline lookup yields CDR1 LGHNA and CDR2 YNFKEQ. CDR3 length: 17 amino acids.

To note about this clonotype: The missing conserved phenylalanine or tryptophan at the end of this CDR3 makes a read error likely. The chain employs TRBV12-3 or TRBV12-4 and TRBJ2-1, with D possibly being TRBD1 (5 bases). This CDR3 has 14 residues. CDR3 DNA sequence: TGTGCCAGTACTACAGGTCAGAAGGGCAATAAGCAGTTCTCC. Amino acids: CASTTGQKGNKQFS.

This sequence joins TRBV12-3 or TRBV12-4 and TRBJ2-5; 7 bases are a match to TRBD1. The trim removed 8 bases at V and 2 bases at J, leaving 5 bases unmatched. The CDR3 consists of 13 residues. Here the CDR3 DNA reads TGTGCCAGCTGCCGGACAGGTCAAGAGACCCAGTACTTC. Residues: CASCRTGQETQYF.

Comments on this clonotype: This may be a read error, as it is one base from a much larger clone. DNA for the CDR3: TGTGCCAGCAGCGCTTTGACAGGGGATACTGAAGCTTTCTTT. This gives the protein CASSALTGDTEAFF. V and J are TRBV9 and TRBJ1-1; 8 bases fit TRBD1. This CDR3 region has 14 residues. Germline-derived CDR1 and CDR2 are SGDLS and YYNGEE. Germline trimming cut 3 bases from V and 5 bases from J; bases unmatched to any gene: 6.

The chain has TRBV7-8 and TRBJ1-5; TRBD1 is a possible D gene (6 bases). CDR1 and CDR2 from the germline V gene are SGHVS and FQNEAQ. The CDR3 contains 14 residues. Trimming took 11 bases from V and 4 from J, leaving 18 bases between them. The CDR3 region is CAGGPGTLNQPQHF. The CDR3 nucleotides read TGTGCCGGCGGCCCAGGGACATTGAATCAGCCCCAGCATTTT.

Points on this clonotype: This may be a read error: a much more frequent sequence differs by one nucleotide. This chain links TRBV12-3 or TRBV12-4 with TRBJ2-7; TRBD2 matches 9 bases. The DNA end is more similar to TRBJ2-1, so the J call may be wrong. The CDR3 sequence is 13 residues long. CDR3: CASSETSGYGQFF. CDR3 DNA sequence: TGTGCCAGCAGTGAGACTAGCGGCTACGGGCAGTTCTTC.

The chain employs TRBV5-5 and TRBJ2-7; D tentatively reads TRBD1 or TRBD2 (5 bases each). The CDR3 sequence is 15 residues long. The germline V and J ends were trimmed by 1 base and 4 bases, with 15 bases remaining between them. Per germline, CDR1 SGHKS and CDR2 YYEKEE (reference sequence). The chain's CDR3 is CASSLCPRGSYEQYF. The CDR3 region has the DNA TGTGCCAGCAGCTTGTGTCCGAGGGGATCATACGAGCAGTACTTC.

This chain connects TRBV11-2 to TRBJ2-7; the D is unclear. V was pared by 5 bases and J by 2 bases, with 19 bases between. The CDR3 loop spans 16 amino acids. Per germline, CDR1 SGHAT and CDR2 FQNNGV. The CDR3 sequence: CASSTSMTRETYEQYF. The CDR3 DNA is TGTGCCAGCAGCACCAGCATGACAAGAGAAACCTACGAGCAGTACTTC.

The sample holds a few counts of this clonotype. This may stem from a read error, because a much larger clone lies one nucleotide away. V and J are TRBV28 and TRBJ2-2; tentatively, D is TRBD1 or TRBD2 (5 bases each). Germline lookup yields CDR1 MDHEN and CDR2 SYDVKM. The CDR3 loop spans 14 amino acids. The CDR3 coding sequence is TGTGCCAGCAGTTTATTAGGGGCAGTCGGGAAGCTGTTTTTT. Its protein is CASSLLGAVGKLFF.

To note about this clonotype: Here the CDR3 omits its conserved ending phenylalanine or tryptophan, so a read error is the likely source. This chain connects TRBV11-2 to TRBJ2-5; 8 bases align to TRBD2. V dropped 5 bases and J dropped 5; count of bases not matched to a gene: 13. The CDR3 runs 16 residues. CDR1 SGHAT and CDR2 FQNNGV come from the germline V gene. The CDR3: CASSPGTSGLHETQYY. CDR3 DNA: TGTGCCAGCAGCCCTGGGACTAGTGGCTTACATGAGACCCAGTACTAC.

As regards this clonotype: The CDR3 does not end in the conserved phenylalanine or tryptophan, so this is likely a read error. The chain is built from TRBV30 and TRBJ2-3; D gene ambiguous. The V and J ends lost 4 bases and 0 bases respectively, with 14 bases between them. This CDR3 comprises 15 residues. Germline CDR1 reads GTSNPN; CDR2 reads SVGIG (reference sequence). This CDR3 is CAWTSLGWSTDTQYS. In DNA, the CDR3 is TGTGCCTGGACCTCGCTTGGGTGGAGCACAGATACGCAGTATTCT.

A note on this clonotype: This may come from a read error, since a much larger clone is one base off. J is TRBJ2-7 and V is TRBV5-1; 7 nucleotides line up with TRBD1. The CDR3 has 14 residues. Germline V gene lookup returns CDR1 SGHRS and CDR2 YFSETQ. The trim removed 5 bases at V and 3 bases at J, leaving 8 bases unmatched. CDR3 nucleotide sequence: TGCGCCAGCAGTCCTGGGCCAGGGGGCTACGAGCAGTACTTC. Its protein product is CASSPGPGGYEQYF.

In the case of this clonotype: The junction and the germline gene differ at one end; a read error may be behind it. The rearrangement links TRBV11-2 to TRBJ1-3; possibly TRBD1 for D (5 bases). The germline V gene encodes CDR1 SGHAT and CDR2 FQNNGV. CDR3 length equals 13 residues. The CDR3 region is CASAQGAGNTVYF. DNA for the CDR3: TGTGCCTCAGCTCAGGGAGCTGGGAACACCGTATATTTT.

As to this clonotype: The junction departs from germline at one end; a sequencing error may be responsible. The V and J genes are TRBV11-2 and TRBJ2-2; 9 nucleotides line up with TRBD2. The CDR3 loop spans 16 amino acids. Germline V gene lookup returns CDR1 SGHAT and CDR2 FQNNGV. The CDR3 coding sequence is TGTGCCAGCAACTTGGTGGCGCTAGCGGGAACCGGGGAGCCGTTTTTT. It is translated as CASNLVALAGTGEPFF.

With regard to this clonotype: Here the CDR3 omits its conserved ending phenylalanine or tryptophan, so a read error is the likely source. The V call is TRBV5-1, the J call TRBJ2-2, with D perhaps given as TRBD1 or TRBD2 (5 bases each). The CDR3 length is 14 residues. CDR1 and CDR2 (germline): SGHRS, YFSETQ. The CDR3 reads CVSSLGANTGELFL. The CDR3, as DNA: TGCGTCAGCAGCTTGGGGGCGAACACCGGGGAGCTGTTTTTG.

As concerns this clonotype: Germline is not matched at one junction end, which may reflect a read error. This rearrangement joins TRBV29-1 to TRBJ2-7, with TRBD1 matching 8 bases. The CDR3 totals 12 residues. Germline loops: CDR1 SQVTM, CDR2 ANQGSEA. Here the CDR3 DNA reads TGCAGCATTGGGCAGGGGGCCTACGATCAGTGCTTC. Translated: CSIGQGAYDQCF.

Regarding this clonotype: A much larger clone is a single base away; this may be a read error. V usage is TRBV28 and J usage is TRBJ2-3; 9 positions agree with TRBD2. CDR1 is MDHEN and CDR2 is SYDVKM in the germline V gene. The CDR3 length is 14 residues. The CDR3 region is CASRTSGRTDTRYF. The CDR3 nucleotides are TGTGCCAGCCGAACTAGCGGGCGCACAGATACGCGGTATTTT.